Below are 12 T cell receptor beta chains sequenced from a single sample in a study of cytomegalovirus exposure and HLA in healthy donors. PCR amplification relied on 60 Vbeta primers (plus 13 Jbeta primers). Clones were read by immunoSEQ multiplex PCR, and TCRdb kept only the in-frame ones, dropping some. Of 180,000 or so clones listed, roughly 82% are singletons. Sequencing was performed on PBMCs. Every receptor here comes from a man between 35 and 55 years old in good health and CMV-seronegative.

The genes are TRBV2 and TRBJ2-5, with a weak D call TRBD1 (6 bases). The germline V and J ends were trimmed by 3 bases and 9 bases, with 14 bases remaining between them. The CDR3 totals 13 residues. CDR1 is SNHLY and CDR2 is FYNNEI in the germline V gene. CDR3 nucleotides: TGTGCCAGCAGTGAGAACAGGGTAGTGGCCCAGTACTTC. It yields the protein CASSENRVVAQYF. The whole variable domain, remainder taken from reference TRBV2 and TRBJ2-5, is EPEVTQTPSHQVTQMGQEVILRCVPISNHLYFYWYRQILGQKVEFLVSFYNNEISEKSEIFDDQFSVERPDGSNFTLKIRSTKLEDSAMYFCASSENRVVAQYFGPGTRLLVL.

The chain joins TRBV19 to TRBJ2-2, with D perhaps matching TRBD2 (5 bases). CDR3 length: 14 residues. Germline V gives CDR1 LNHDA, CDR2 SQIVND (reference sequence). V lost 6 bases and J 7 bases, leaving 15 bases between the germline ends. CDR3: CASRDIAKIGELFF. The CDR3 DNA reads TGTGCCAGTAGGGATATAGCGAAGATCGGGGAGCTGTTTTTT.

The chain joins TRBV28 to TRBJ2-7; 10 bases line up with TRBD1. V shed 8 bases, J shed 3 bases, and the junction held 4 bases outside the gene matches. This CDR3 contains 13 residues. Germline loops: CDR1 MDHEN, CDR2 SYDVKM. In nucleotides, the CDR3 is TGTGCCAGCTGGCGGGACAGGGGCTACGAGCAGTACTTC. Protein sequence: CASWRDRGYEQYF.

Written as DNA, the CDR3 is TGTGCCAGCAGTAGGAGGGCCGGGGAGCTGTTTTTT. This translates into CASSRRAGELFF. The V call is TRBV28, the J call TRBJ2-2; possible D gene TRBD2, 6 bases. In germline, CDR1 is MDHEN, CDR2 SYDVKM. This CDR3 has 12 residues. Trimming shortened V by 5 bases and J by 6 bases, and 7 bases separated the two germline ends.

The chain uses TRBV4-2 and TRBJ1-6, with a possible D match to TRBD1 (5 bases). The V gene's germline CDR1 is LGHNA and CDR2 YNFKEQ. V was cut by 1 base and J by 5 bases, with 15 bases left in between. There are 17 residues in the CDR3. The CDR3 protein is CASSQGHGGNNNSPLHF. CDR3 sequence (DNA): TGTGCCAGCAGCCAAGGACACGGGGGAAATAATAATTCACCCCTCCACTTT.

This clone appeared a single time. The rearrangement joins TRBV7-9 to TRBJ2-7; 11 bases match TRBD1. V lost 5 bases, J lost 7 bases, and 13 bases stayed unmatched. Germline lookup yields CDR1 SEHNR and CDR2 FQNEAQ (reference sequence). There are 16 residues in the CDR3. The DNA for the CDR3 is TGTGCCAGCAGCCTCTCTTCGGACAGGGGGCTCTGGGAGCAGTACTTC. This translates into CASSLSSDRGLWEQYF.

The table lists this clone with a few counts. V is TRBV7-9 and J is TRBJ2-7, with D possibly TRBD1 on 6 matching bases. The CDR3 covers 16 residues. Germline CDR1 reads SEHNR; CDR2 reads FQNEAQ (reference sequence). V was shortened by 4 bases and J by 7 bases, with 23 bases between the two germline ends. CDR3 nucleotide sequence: TGTGCCAGCAGCTCGACCTCACGGCAGGGGATAGGTGAGCAGTACTTC. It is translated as CASSSTSRQGIGEQYF.

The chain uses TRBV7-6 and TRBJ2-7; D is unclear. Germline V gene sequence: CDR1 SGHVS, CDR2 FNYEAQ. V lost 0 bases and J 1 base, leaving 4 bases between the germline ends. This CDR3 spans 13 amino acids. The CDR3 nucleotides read TGTGCCAGCAGCTTAGCCCAGTCCTACGAGCAGTACTTC. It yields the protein CASSLAQSYEQYF.

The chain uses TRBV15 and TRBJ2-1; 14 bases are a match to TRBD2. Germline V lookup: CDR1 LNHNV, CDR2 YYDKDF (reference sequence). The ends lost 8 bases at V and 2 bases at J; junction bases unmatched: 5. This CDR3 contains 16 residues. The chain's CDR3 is CATGRGLAGAYNEQFF. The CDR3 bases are TGTGCCACCGGTCGGGGACTAGCGGGGGCCTACAATGAGCAGTTCTTC.

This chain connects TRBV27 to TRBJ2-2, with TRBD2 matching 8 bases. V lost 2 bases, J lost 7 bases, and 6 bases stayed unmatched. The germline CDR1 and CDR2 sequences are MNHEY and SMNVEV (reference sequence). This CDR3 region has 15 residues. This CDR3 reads CASSLGRGGIGELFF. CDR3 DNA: TGTGCCAGCAGTTTAGGTCGGGGGGGTATCGGGGAGCTGTTTTTT.

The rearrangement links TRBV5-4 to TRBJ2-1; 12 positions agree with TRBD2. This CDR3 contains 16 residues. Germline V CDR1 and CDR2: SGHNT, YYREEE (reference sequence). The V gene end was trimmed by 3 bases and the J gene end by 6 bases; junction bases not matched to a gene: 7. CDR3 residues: CASSYLLAGGLNEQFF. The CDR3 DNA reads TGTGCCAGCAGCTACCTACTAGCGGGAGGACTCAATGAGCAGTTCTTC.

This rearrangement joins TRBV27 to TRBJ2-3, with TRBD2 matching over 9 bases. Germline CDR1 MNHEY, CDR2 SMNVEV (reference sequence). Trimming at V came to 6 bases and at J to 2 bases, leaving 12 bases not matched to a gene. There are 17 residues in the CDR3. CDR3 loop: CASSPIPGGGDTDTQYF. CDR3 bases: TGTGCCAGCAGCCCTATTCCCGGCGGGGGGGACACAGATACGCAGTATTTT.